This T cell receptor beta chain was identified during a study of CXCR3-negative and CXCR3-positive naive CD8 T cells. Study-level information: The total count of TRB reads reached 120 million to 150 million, and each library contributed about 1.5 +/- 0.3 million.

The libraries of TRB cDNA were prepared using 5' RACE with UMI labels. Reanalyzing the 5' RACE reads, TCRdb keeps one entry per CDR3 protein, without DNA. The sample has some 22,000 distinct CDR3 sequences, and its top ten clones hold over 15%. The length of the CDR3 is 14 residues. The V gene's germline CDR1 is LGHNA and CDR2 YSLEER. The rearrangement uses TRBV4-3 and TRBJ1-6. This receptor was identified in a human donor in good health. Some clones in this sample may be carry-over from other donors' samples. Sequenced: memory CD8+ T cells from blood. The CDR3 loop is CASSQEGGRSPLHF.